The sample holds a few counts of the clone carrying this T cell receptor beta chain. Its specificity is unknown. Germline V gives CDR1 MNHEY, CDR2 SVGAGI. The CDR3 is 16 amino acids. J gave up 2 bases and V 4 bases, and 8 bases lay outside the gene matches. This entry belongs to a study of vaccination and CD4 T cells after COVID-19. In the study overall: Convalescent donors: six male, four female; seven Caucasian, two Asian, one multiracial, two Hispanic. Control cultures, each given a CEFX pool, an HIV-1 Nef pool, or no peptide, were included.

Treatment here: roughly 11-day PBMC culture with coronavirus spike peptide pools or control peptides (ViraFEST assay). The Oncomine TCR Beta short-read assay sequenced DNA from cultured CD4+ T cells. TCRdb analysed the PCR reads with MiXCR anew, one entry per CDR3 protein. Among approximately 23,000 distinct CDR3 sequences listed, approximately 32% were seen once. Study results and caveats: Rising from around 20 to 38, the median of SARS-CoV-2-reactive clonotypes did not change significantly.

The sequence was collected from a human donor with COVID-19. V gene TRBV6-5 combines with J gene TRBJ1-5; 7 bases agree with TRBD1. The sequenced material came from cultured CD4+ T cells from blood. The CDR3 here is CASSSSTGSGNQPQHF. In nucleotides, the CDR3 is TGTGCCAGCAGTTCCTCGACAGGGTCTGGCAATCAGCCCCAGCATTTT.